The clone carrying this T cell receptor beta chain has a single count. Its antigen is not known. The entry originates in a study of vaccination effects on CD4 cells after COVID-19. Peptide-pool stimulation followed by sequencing identified expanded antigen-specific CD4+ clonotypes in the ViraFEST assay. Following culture for approximately 11 days, CD4+ T cells were isolated. Each participant was given two doses of one vaccine (BNT162b2 or mRNA-1273). The repertoire was sequenced with immunoSEQ multiplex PCR; TCRdb's copy has only in-frame clones and lacks some. In the table there are 84,000 or so clones, more than 60% of which are singletons. Germline V gene lookup returns CDR1 KGHDR and CDR2 SFDVKD. This CDR3 has 17 amino acids. Trimming removed 6 bases from V and 1 base from J; junction bases left unmatched: 10.

Sample: CD4+ T cells from PBMCs cultured with HCoV-OC43 spike peptides, taken after COVID-19 vaccination. As for subset: HCoV-OC43 spike overlapping peptide pool stimulation. The chain uses TRBV24-1 and TRBJ2-3; 9 bases agree with TRBD2. The clonotype originates from a human donor who received a COVID-19 vaccine. The CDR3 nucleotides are TGTGCCACCAGTAGCCGCGGAGCGGGGGGTGGCACAGATACGCAGTATTTT. Translated: CATSSRGAGGGTDTQYF.